A single sample gave rise to the 23 T cell receptor beta chains below, sequenced in a study of T cell repertoires in cytomegalovirus infection. TCRdb re-derived calls from the reads in MiXCR, one entry per CDR3 protein. The sample has 200,000 to 300,000 distinct CDR3 sequences; approximately 13% are singletons. The specimen sequenced was PBMCs. The source is a human donor in good health (CMV status not recorded). Some clones in this sample may be carry-over from other donors' samples.

The rearrangement joins TRBV6-2 or TRBV6-3 to TRBJ1-5; tentative D call: TRBD1 (5 bases). Germline V lookup: CDR1 MNHEY, CDR2 SVGEGT. The V end was cut by 7 bases, the J end by 4 bases, with 11 bases between. This CDR3 is 13 amino acids long. In nucleotides, the CDR3 is TGTGCCAGCATGCGGGACGGAAATCAGCCCCAGCATTTT. Protein sequence: CASMRDGNQPQHF.

This clonotype has a handful of counts. The chain uses TRBV6-1 and TRBJ1-5, with D tentatively TRBD1 (5 bases). The germline gives CDR1 MNHNS, CDR2 SASEGT. CDR3 length: 15 amino acids. Trimming took 2 bases from V and 1 from J, leaving 9 bases between them. The CDR3 sequence is CASSEQGMSNQPQHF. CDR3 sequence (DNA): TGTGCCAGCAGTGAACAGGGCATGAGCAATCAGCCCCAGCATTTT.

This clonotype was observed a few times. The rearrangement uses TRBV4-2 and TRBJ1-2, with D uncertain. Trimming shortened V by 2 bases and J by 8 bases, and 18 bases separated the two germline ends. The CDR3 spans 15 residues. Per the germline V gene, CDR1 is LGHNA and CDR2 is YNFKEQ. For the CDR3, the DNA is TGTGCCAGCAGCCAAATGGGCTCAAAAACCCAAGGCTACACCTTC. It translates to CASSQMGSKTQGYTF.

A few counts support this clonotype. The genes are TRBV12-3 or TRBV12-4 and TRBJ1-2; tentatively, D is TRBD1 (5 bases). The CDR3 totals 14 residues. V lost 1 base, J lost 2 bases, and 8 bases lay in between. The CDR3 sequence: CASSLEGRNYGYTF. The DNA for the CDR3 is TGTGCCAGCAGTTTAGAGGGACGGAACTATGGCTACACCTTC.

DNA for the CDR3: TGCAGCGTTGAATCGCCAGAAGGCACCGGGGAGCTGTTTTTT. It specifies CSVESPEGTGELFF. The gene calls are TRBV29-1 and TRBJ2-2; no reliable D call. The CDR3 is 14 residues long. Germline V gives CDR1 SQVTM, CDR2 ANQGSEA. Trimming cost V 2 bases and J 4 bases, with 11 bases left between them.

The chain employs TRBV12-3 or TRBV12-4 and TRBJ2-7; D is possibly TRBD2 (6 bases). The CDR3 extends over 15 amino acids. V dropped 6 bases and J dropped 1 base, with 16 bases sitting between them. Here the CDR3 DNA reads TGTGCCAGCAGCCAGCCGGGACTGCTATCCTACGAGCAGTACTTC. Its translation is CASSQPGLLSYEQYF.

The V call is TRBV12-3 or TRBV12-4, the J call TRBJ2-7, with unresolved D. Trimming removed 5 bases from V and 3 bases from J, with 14 bases in between. The CDR3 covers 14 residues. The CDR3 reads CASSPNNNDYEQYF. CDR3 DNA sequence: TGTGCCAGCAGTCCCAATAATAATGACTACGAGCAGTACTTC.

The J gene is TRBJ1-4, the V gene TRBV27, with 9 bases that match TRBD1. CDR3 length equals 15 residues. The V gene end was trimmed by 6 bases and the J gene end by 3 bases; junction bases not matched to a gene: 5. CDR1 and CDR2 from the germline V gene are MNHEY and SMNVEV (reference sequence). For the CDR3, the DNA is TGTGCCAGCAGGACAGGGGGTTTTGCTAATGAAAAACTGTTTTTT. Translated, it gives CASRTGGFANEKLFF. The full variable domain, completed using reference TRBV27 and TRBJ1-4, is EAQVTQNPRYLITVTGKKLTVTCSQNMNHEYMSWYRQDPGLGLRQIYYSMNVEVTDKGDVPEGYKVSRKEKRNFPLILESPSPNQTSLYFCASRTGGFANEKLFFGSGTQLSVL.

This clonotype was recorded a few times. CDR3 protein: CASNQQGKGEKLFF. CDR3 bases: TGTGCCAGCAACCAACAGGGGAAGGGTGAAAAACTGTTTTTT. V usage is TRBV28 and J usage is TRBJ1-4; 7 bases match TRBD1. V shed 7 bases, J shed 7 bases, and the junction held 9 bases outside the gene matches. The germline CDR1 and CDR2 sequences are MDHEN and SYDVKM. This CDR3 is built from 14 residues.

Many counts were recorded for this clonotype. V usage is TRBV7-2 and J usage is TRBJ2-7, with a weak D call TRBD1 (6 bases). The length of the CDR3 is 13 residues. V lost 7 bases and J lost 3, with 13 bases in between. Germline CDR1 and CDR2: SGHTA and FQGNSA. The CDR3 nucleotides are TGTGCCAGCACTACCGGACAGAGCTACGAGCAGTACTTC. It translates to CASTTGQSYEQYF.

This rearrangement joins TRBV5-1 to TRBJ2-1; D is ambiguous. The CDR3 loop spans 14 amino acids. Between the trimmed V and J ends, which lost 6 bases and 6 bases, there was a span of 16 bases. Germline V gene sequence: CDR1 SGHRS, CDR2 YFSETQ. CDR3 residues: CASKLEGPGNEQFF. CDR3 nucleotide sequence: TGCGCCAGCAAACTTGAAGGGCCAGGCAATGAGCAGTTCTTC.

The chain employs TRBV11-2 and TRBJ2-1; D gene unclear. The CDR3 sequence is 11 residues long. Germline CDR1 is SGHAT and CDR2 is FQNNGV. The V gene lost 7 bases and the J gene lost 13 bases, with 14 bases spanning the gap. The CDR3, as DNA: TGTGCCAGCAAAAACGGGCTCAGACAGTTCTTC. Translation: CASKNGLRQFF.

This clonotype was picked up one time. This chain joins TRBV7-9 and TRBJ1-1, with TRBD1 matching over 7 bases. CDR3 length: 18 amino acids. Germline V gene lookup returns CDR1 SEHNR and CDR2 FQNEAQ (reference sequence). After removal of 5 bases from V and 1 base from J, the junction contained 16 bases not matched to a gene. CDR3: CASSARPRQGIANTEAFF. The CDR3 DNA follows: TGTGCCAGCAGCGCACGCCCGAGACAGGGAATTGCGAACACTGAAGCTTTCTTT.

This clonotype came up a few times. The chain joins TRBV24-1 to TRBJ2-1; 12 bases are a match to TRBD1. The J segment lost 4 bases and the V segment lost 0 bases, leaving 3 bases of the junction unmatched. The CDR3 is 17 amino acids. CDR1 and CDR2 from the germline V gene are KGHDR and SFDVKD. The CDR3 DNA reads as TGTGCCACCAGTGATTTGGGGGGACAGGGGGCGTACAATGAGCAGTTCTTC. Protein product: CATSDLGGQGAYNEQFF.

The chain uses TRBV6-2 or TRBV6-3 and TRBJ2-1; unclear D gene. The length of the CDR3 is 12 residues. From germline, CDR1 is MNHEY and CDR2 SVGEGT. Trimming took off 5 bases at V and 6 bases at J, with 8 bases between the two ends. The chain's CDR3 is CASSPFGNEQFF. Here the CDR3 DNA reads TGTGCCAGCAGTCCTTTTGGCAATGAGCAGTTCTTC.

This clonotype came up many times. The chain employs TRBV4-1 and TRBJ1-2; 8 positions agree with TRBD1. This CDR3 has 14 residues. J gave up 8 bases and V 6 bases, and 11 bases lay outside the gene matches. Germline V CDR1 and CDR2: MGHRA, YSYEKL. CDR3 bases: TGCGCCAGCAGGGACCCCGCCAGGGGGCTCGGCTACACCTTC. It is translated as CASRDPARGLGYTF.

This clonotype has just a few counts. This chain connects TRBV5-1 to TRBJ2-3, with 8 positions matching TRBD2. Germline loops: CDR1 SGHRS, CDR2 YFSETQ. V gave up 4 bases and J gave up 0 bases; unmatched junction bases: 4. This CDR3 contains 15 residues. CDR3 region: CASSPERGSTDTQYF. Here the CDR3 DNA reads TGCGCCAGCAGCCCAGAGCGGGGGAGCACAGATACGCAGTATTTT.

This clonotype was recorded at least ten times. This chain joins TRBV7-2 and TRBJ2-4; D not resolved. Looked up from germline, CDR1 is SGHTA and CDR2 is FQGNSA. The CDR3 has 15 residues. Trimming took 4 bases from V and 8 from J, leaving 18 bases between them. The CDR3 spells CASSSLPQPNHIQYF. CDR3 in DNA: TGTGCCAGCAGCTCCCTCCCACAGCCTAACCACATTCAGTACTTC.

This clonotype has at least ten counts. The gene calls are TRBV2 and TRBJ2-2; D gene uncertain. V gave up 7 bases and J gave up 1 base, with 22 bases separating them. The CDR3 has 18 amino acids. Germline loops: CDR1 SNHLY, CDR2 FYNNEI. The CDR3 loop is CASTRSNKKTQNTGELFF. The CDR3 DNA sequence: TGTGCCAGCACTCGAAGCAACAAGAAAACCCAGAACACCGGGGAGCTGTTTTTT.

The chain's CDR3 is CASRTQSSYEQYF. CDR3 in DNA: TGTGCCAGCAGAACCCAGAGCTCCTACGAGCAGTACTTC. V gene TRBV28 combines with J gene TRBJ2-7; D gene ambiguous. CDR1 and CDR2 from the germline V gene are MDHEN and SYDVKM. This CDR3 is 13 amino acids long. The germline V and J ends were trimmed by 6 bases and 0 bases, with 9 bases remaining between them.

The sample holds a few counts of this clonotype. This chain uses TRBV4-3 with TRBJ1-1; D unresolved. CDR3 size: 13 residues. Germline CDR1 reads LGHNA; CDR2 reads YSLEER. The V end lost 3 bases, the J end lost 6 bases, and 11 bases lay between the germline ends. The CDR3 loop reads CASSQWDISEAFF. CDR3 in DNA: TGCGCCAGCAGCCAGTGGGATATTTCTGAAGCTTTCTTT.

The chain combines TRBV10-2 with TRBJ2-1; TRBD2 matches 9 bases. Per germline, CDR1 WSHSY and CDR2 SAAADI. This CDR3 contains 14 residues. V gave up 7 bases and J gave up 4 bases; unmatched junction bases: 5. CDR3 bases: TGCGCCAGCATGCTAGCGGGGATTTACAATGAGCAGTTCTTC. This gives the protein CASMLAGIYNEQFF.

This clonotype was observed at least ten times. This sequence joins TRBV7-2 and TRBJ2-7; D uncertain. CDR1 SGHTA and CDR2 FQGNSA come from the germline V gene. The CDR3 runs to 15 residues. Trimming took 7 bases from V and 7 from J, leaving 23 bases between them. The CDR3 DNA follows: TGTGCCAGCAACCCCCCGTGGGGAAGGGTAGGAGAGCAGTACTTC. Translation: CASNPPWGRVGEQYF.